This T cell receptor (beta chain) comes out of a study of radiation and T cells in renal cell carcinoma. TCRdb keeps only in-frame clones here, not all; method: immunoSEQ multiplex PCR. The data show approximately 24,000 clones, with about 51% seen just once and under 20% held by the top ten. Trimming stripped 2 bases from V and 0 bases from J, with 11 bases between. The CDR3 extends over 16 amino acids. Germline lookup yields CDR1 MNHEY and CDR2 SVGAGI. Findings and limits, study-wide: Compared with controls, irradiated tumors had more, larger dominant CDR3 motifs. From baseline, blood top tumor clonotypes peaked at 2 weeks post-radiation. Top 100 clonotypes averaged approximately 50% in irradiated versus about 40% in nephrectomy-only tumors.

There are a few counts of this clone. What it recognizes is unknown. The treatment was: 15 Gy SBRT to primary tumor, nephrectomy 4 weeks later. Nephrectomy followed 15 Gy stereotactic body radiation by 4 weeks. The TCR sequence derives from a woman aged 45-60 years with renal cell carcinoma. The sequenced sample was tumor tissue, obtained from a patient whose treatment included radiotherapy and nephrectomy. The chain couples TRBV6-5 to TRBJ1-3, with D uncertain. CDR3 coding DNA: TGTGCCAGCAGTTACGCCCCGGGCCTCTCTGGAAACACCATATATTTT. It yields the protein CASSYAPGLSGNTIYF.